This T cell receptor beta chain came from a study of CD8+ T cells in alopecia areata. The study, taken as a whole, reports: Mice showed TCR sharing more clearly than patients did, possibly owing to HLA. Affected scalp, especially in alopecia totalis/universalis, had a higher clonality than normal scalp did. Tofacitinib yielded significantly lower scalp clonality and fewer expanded CD8+ clones among the top 100.

The sample holds a few counts of this clone. The antigen remains unidentified. The sequencing template was cDNA reverse transcribed from extracted RNA. This table comes from immunoSEQ multiplex PCR, and its TCRdb copy is limited to in-frame clones, with some not included. The sample has around 200,000 clones; under 60% are singletons. Treatment given: oral pan-JAK inhibitor, 5-10 mg twice daily. Lesional scalp punch biopsies and peripheral blood were collected from alopecia areata patients. The sequences come from CD8+ T cells sorted from blood, collected at week 24, from a patient treated with tofacitinib. The receptor's source is a human donor with alopecia areata.

The CDR3 sequence: CASSDGIRRTYSMNTEAFF. CDR3 in DNA: TGTGCCAGCAGTGACGGGATCAGACGTACGTATTCCATGAACACTGAAGCTTTCTTT. This chain connects TRBV2 to TRBJ1-1; D remains ambiguous. Looked up from germline, CDR1 is SNHLY and CDR2 is FYNNEI. This CDR3 has 19 residues. Trimming took off 3 bases at V and 0 bases at J, with 23 bases between the two ends.